This entry is about one T cell receptor beta chain. This receptor's antigen is unknown. No much larger clonotype is one base removed from it; base qualities were not supplied. This sample stems from a study of T cells after yellow fever vaccination (dated by TCRdb to the late 2010s). A note on the overall study: The SMART-Seq v4 Ultra Low Input RNA kit was used to prepare libraries from fractions with low cell numbers. Two healthy male donors, one aged 18 to 29 and one aged 30 to 40 years, made up the cohort. Bulk TCR alpha and beta repertoires were sequenced longitudinally to track T-cell clones before and after primary and booster YFV17D yellow fever vaccination. Bulk PBMC replicates and cell subsets were isolated from blood drawn at multiple timepoints before and after both primary and secondary immunization.

Reading the label with the study, this specimen's treatment or condition is: live attenuated yellow fever vaccine strain. At each blood-draw timepoint, two biological replicates of bulk PBMCs were obtained. PBMCs were isolated from peripheral blood using a standard Ficoll-Paque protocol. RNA was extracted with TriZol from bulk PBMCs, CD4 and CD8 fractions, and dextramer-positive and dextramer-negative fractions. Results the study describes overall, beyond this receptor: Most clones expanded after primary vaccination were re-detected after the booster (about 95% of CD4 and around 88% of CD8), suggesting broad memory maintenance. A small share of clonotypes was detected in both CD4 and CD8 compartments, with the overlap likely arising from convergent recombination. Compared with the primary T-cell response, the secondary T-cell response was faster but weaker, reaching its peak on day 5 rather than on day 15. Because abundant contaminating clonotypes from the bulk population could be contained in FACS-sorted repertoires, computational filtering was required. Only a couple of donors were included in the study, so the extent to which the findings can be generalized is limited.

TCR cDNA was made using 5'RACE template switching, a step that added a universal primer site and unique molecular identifiers. Priming of cDNA synthesis was performed from both the TCR alpha and TCR beta constant segments. Library amplification used two PCR steps, and the second PCR step added sample barcodes and sequencing adapters. Sequencing of libraries was done on Illumina HiSeq 2500 (2x100 bp) or NovaSeq (2x150 bp). The published analysis was carried out like this. Reads were demultiplexed and collapsed into UMI consensus sequences with MIGEC, and V(D)J alignment was performed with MiXCR. Using edgeR on replicate PBMC samples, clonotypes were called vaccine-responding if FDR was below 0.01 and the log2 fold change was above 5 up to day 15. Bulk clonotypes were assigned CD4 or CD8 identity according to which sequenced CD4 or CD8 repertoire held them at higher abundance. TCRdb's own reprocessing of the public reads used fastp at Q25 and MiXCR and kept productive beta chains. Duplicate CDR3 protein sequences are folded into a single record with the most common DNA and genes. TCRdb, not the authors, supplied the V and J calls. The sample profile shows approximately 600,000 distinct CDR3 sequences; about 12% of them were found once. Of the sample, under 15% falls within the top ten clones.

CDR1 and CDR2, per the germline V gene, are SGHTA and FQGNSA. V lost 1 base and J lost 7 bases; the stretch between them is 16 bases long. There are 15 amino acids in the CDR3, from cysteine to phenylalanine inclusive. The kept DNA is CDR3 alone, 45 bases in frame from the first base. Rearrangement joined TRBV7-2 to TRBJ1-2, with TRBD1 as a weak D call on 5 bases. Sequences were derived from PBMCs, sampled on the day of the yellow fever booster vaccination. This sequence originates from a man aged 25-45 years who received the YFV17D yellow fever vaccine. The CDR3 protein is CASSLDGARDPGYTF. At the DNA level, the sequence is TGTGCCAGCAGCTTAGATGGCGCCAGGGACCCTGGCTACACCTTC.